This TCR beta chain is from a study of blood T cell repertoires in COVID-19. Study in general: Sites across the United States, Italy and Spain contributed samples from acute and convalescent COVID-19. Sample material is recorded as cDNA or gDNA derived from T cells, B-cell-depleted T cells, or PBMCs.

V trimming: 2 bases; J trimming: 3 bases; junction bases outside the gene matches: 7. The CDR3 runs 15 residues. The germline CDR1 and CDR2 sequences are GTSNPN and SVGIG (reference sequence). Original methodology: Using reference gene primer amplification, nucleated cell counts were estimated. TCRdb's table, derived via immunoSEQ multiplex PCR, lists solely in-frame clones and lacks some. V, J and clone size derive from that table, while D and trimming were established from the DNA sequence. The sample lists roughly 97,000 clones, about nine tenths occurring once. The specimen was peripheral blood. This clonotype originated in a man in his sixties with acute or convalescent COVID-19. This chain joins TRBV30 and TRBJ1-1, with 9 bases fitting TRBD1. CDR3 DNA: TGTGCCTGGAGTAGTTCCGGGACAGGGTACACTGAAGCTTTCTTT. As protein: CAWSSSGTGYTEAFF.